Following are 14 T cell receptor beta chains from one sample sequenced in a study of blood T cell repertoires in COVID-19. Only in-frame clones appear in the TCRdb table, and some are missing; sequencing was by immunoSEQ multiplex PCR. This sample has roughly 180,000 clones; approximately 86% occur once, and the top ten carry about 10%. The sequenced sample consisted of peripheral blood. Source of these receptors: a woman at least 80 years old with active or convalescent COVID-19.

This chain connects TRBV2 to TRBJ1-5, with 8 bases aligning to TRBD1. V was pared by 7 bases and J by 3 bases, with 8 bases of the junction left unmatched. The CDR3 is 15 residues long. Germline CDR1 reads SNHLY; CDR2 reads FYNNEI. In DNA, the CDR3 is TGTGCCAGCATCTCCGACAGGGGACTCAATCAGCCCCAGCATTTT. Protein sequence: CASISDRGLNQPQHF.

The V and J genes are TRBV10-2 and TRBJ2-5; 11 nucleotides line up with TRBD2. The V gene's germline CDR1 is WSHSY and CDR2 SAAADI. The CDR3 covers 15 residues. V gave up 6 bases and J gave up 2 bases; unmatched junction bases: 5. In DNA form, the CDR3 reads TGCGCCAGCAGCCTAGCGGGAGGACTTCAAGAGACCCAGTACTTC. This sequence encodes CASSLAGGLQETQYF.

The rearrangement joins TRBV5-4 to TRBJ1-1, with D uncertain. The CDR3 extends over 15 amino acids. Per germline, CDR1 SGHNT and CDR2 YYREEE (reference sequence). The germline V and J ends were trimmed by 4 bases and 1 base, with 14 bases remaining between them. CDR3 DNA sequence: TGTGCCAGCAGCACCACGACCCGGGGGAACACTGAAGCTTTCTTT. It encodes CASSTTTRGNTEAFF.

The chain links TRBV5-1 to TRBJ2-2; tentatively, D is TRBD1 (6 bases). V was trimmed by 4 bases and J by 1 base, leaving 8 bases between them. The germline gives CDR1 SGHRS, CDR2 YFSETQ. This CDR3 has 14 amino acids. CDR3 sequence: CASSLQGNTGELFF. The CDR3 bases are TGCGCCAGCAGCCTACAGGGGAACACCGGGGAGCTGTTTTTT.

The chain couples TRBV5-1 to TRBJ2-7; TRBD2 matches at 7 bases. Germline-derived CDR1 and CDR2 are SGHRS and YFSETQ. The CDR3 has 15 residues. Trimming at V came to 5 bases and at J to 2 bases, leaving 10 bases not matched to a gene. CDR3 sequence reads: CASRAGGSLTYEQYF. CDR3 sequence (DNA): TGCGCCAGCAGGGCGGGCGGGAGCCTTACCTACGAGCAGTACTTC.

CDR3 coding DNA: TGTGCCAGCAGTCCTCTCCTGTTAGATACGCAGTATTTT. Translating it yields CASSPLLLDTQYF. The chain couples TRBV27 to TRBJ2-3; D not certain. Trimming removed 5 bases from V and 5 bases from J, with 11 bases in between. CDR1 and CDR2 (germline): MNHEY, SMNVEV (reference sequence). CDR3 length equals 13 residues.

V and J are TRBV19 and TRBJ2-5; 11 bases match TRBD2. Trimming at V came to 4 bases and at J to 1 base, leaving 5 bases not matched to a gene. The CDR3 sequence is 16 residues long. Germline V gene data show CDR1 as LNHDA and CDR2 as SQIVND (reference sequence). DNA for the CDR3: TGTGCCAGTAGTACCCGACTAGCGGGGACCCAAGAGACCCAGTACTTC. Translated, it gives CASSTRLAGTQETQYF.

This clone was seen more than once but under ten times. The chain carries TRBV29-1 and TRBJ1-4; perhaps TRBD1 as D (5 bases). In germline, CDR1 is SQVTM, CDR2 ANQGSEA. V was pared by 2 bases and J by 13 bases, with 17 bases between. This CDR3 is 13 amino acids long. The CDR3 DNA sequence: TGCAGCGTTGAACGTCTCAGGGTGGGCGGACTGTTTTTT. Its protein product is CSVERLRVGGLFF.

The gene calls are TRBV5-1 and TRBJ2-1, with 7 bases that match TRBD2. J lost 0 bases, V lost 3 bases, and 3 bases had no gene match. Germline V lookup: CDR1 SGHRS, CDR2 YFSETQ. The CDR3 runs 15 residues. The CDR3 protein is CASSWEGGSYNEQFF. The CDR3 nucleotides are TGCGCCAGCAGCTGGGAGGGAGGCTCCTACAATGAGCAGTTCTTC.

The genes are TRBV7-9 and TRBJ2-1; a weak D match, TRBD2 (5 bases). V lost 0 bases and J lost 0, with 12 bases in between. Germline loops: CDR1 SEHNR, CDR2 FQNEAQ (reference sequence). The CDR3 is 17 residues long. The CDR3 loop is CASSLAASGSSYNEQFF. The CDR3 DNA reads TGTGCCAGCAGCTTAGCCGCAAGCGGATCCTCCTACAATGAGCAGTTCTTC.

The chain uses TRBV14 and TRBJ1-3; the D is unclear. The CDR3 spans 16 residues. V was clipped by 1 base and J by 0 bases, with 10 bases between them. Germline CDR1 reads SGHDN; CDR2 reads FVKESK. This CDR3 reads CASSQASGYSGNTIYF. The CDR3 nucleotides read TGTGCCAGCAGCCAAGCCTCCGGGTACTCTGGAAACACCATATATTTT.

For the CDR3, the DNA is TGTGCCAGCAGCTTAGGGGAGGGTTCACCCCTCCACTTT. It codes for CASSLGEGSPLHF. The V call is TRBV7-9, the J call TRBJ1-6; D is undetermined. Trimming took off 1 base at V and 9 bases at J, with 7 bases between the two ends. The germline gives CDR1 SEHNR, CDR2 FQNEAQ (reference sequence). CDR3 size: 13 residues.

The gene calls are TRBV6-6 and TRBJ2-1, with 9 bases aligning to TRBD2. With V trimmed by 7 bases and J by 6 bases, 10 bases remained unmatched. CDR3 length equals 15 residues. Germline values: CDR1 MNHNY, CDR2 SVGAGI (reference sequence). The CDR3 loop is CASIISGSWGNEQFF. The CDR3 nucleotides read TGTGCCAGCATTATTAGCGGGAGTTGGGGCAATGAGCAGTTCTTC.

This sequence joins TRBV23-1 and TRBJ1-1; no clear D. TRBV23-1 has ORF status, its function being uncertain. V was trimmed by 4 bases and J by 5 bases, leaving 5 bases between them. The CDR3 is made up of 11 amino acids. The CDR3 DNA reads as TGCGCCAGCAGTCCCCTGACTGAAGCTTTCTTT. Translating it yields CASSPLTEAFF.